This TCR beta chain is drawn from a study of OX40 agonist ivuxolimab in advanced cancers. Study outcomes and limitations: Fewer expanded clones were found on average in CD4+ than in CD8+ T cells. Some nonresponders likewise displayed low normalized T-cell clonal expansion.

This table comes from immunoSEQ multiplex PCR, and its TCRdb copy is limited to in-frame clones, with some not included. The profile shows 40,000 to 55,000 clones, around nine tenths of them singletons. Comment on this clone: Its specificity is not known.

Patients with autoimmune history or systemic immunosuppression were excluded. The sampling schedule covered blood at baseline, cycle 4 day 1, and cycle 7 day 1. The sequence derives from an adult with an advanced solid tumor such as melanoma, head and neck, liver or kidney cancer. Sample: CD4+ or CD8+ T cells sorted from blood, taken in a trial of the OX40 agonist ivuxolimab.

The CDR3 protein is CASSPRQGPSYEQYF. CDR3 coding DNA: TGTGCCAGCAGCCCCCGACAGGGACCCTCCTACGAGCAGTACTTC. The chain uses TRBV11-2 and TRBJ2-7; 7 bases line up with TRBD1. V lost 5 bases to trimming and J lost 0 bases; unmatched junction nucleotides: 7. The CDR3 runs to 15 residues. The germline gives CDR1 SGHAT, CDR2 FQNNGV.